This TCR beta chain was observed in a study of T cells after yellow fever vaccination. Study summary: SMART-Seq v4 Ultra Low Input handled preparation of low-cell-number fractions. Points from the study as a whole: Booster sampling recovered most clones from primary vaccination (under 98% CD4, approximately 88% CD8).

Trimming removed 11 bases at V and 5 bases at J, with 24 bases between. This CDR3 contains 15 residues. The V gene's germline CDR1 is MDHEN and CDR2 SYDVKM. As to this clonotype: Its target is not known.

5'RACE template switching produced TCR cDNA carrying a universal primer site and UMIs. Each CDR3 protein gets one entry after TCRdb re-called the 5' RACE reads with MiXCR. The sample carries around 180,000 distinct CDR3 sequences, 5.5% to 7.5% recorded once. The sequence was obtained from a man aged 18 to 29 who received the YFV17D yellow fever vaccine. V usage is TRBV28 and J usage is TRBJ1-1, with D perhaps matching TRBD1 (5 bases). The sample in question was CD4+ T cells sorted from PBMCs, obtained on the day of the first yellow fever vaccination. For the CDR3, the DNA is TGTGCCTCTTCCGTCGGGGGGGGAATGAGGACTGAAGCTTTCTTT. The encoded protein is CASSVGGGMRTEAFF.